The 27 T cell receptor beta chains in this list originate from one sample, sequenced in a study of beta chain features in type 1 diabetes. The isolated RNA, all of it, was reverse transcribed, so expressed TCRB transcripts were what got sequenced. Produced via immunoSEQ multiplex PCR; TCRdb's table is partial and in-frame only. The sample lists 150,000 or so clones; 40% to 55% were seen once. The sequenced sample was Tregs from blood. The receptors were gathered from a man between 18 and 29 years old in good health.

The chain carries TRBV27 and TRBJ2-7; 15 nucleotides align to TRBD2. The germline CDR1 and CDR2 sequences are MNHEY and SMNVEV (reference sequence). There are 16 residues in the CDR3. V gave up 3 bases and J gave up 4 bases; unmatched junction bases: 4. CDR3 in DNA: TGTGCCAGCAGTTTCGGACTAGCGGGAGGGTTTTACGAGCAGTACTTC. Amino acids: CASSFGLAGGFYEQYF.

The chain is built from TRBV28 and TRBJ1-2; D call uncertain. Germline CDR1 is MDHEN and CDR2 is SYDVKM. V was trimmed by 6 bases and J by 7 bases, leaving 15 bases between them. The CDR3 totals 13 residues. CDR3 bases: TGTGCCAGCAGCCCAGCCGGGGATGGTGGCTACACCTTC. Its translation is CASSPAGDGGYTF.

The rearrangement joins TRBV6-5 to TRBJ1-1; D remains unclear. Trimming cost V 2 bases and J 1 base, with 8 bases left between them. Germline V gives CDR1 MNHEY, CDR2 SVGAGI. There are 14 residues in the CDR3. CDR3 nucleotides: TGTGCCAGCAGTTACGGCATAGCGAACACTGAAGCTTTCTTT. This gives the protein CASSYGIANTEAFF.

The genes are TRBV6-1 and TRBJ2-1, with 16 positions matching TRBD2. With 7 bases clipped from V and 12 bases from J, the junction kept 9 bases outside the gene matches. This CDR3 comprises 15 residues. CDR1 and CDR2 from the germline V gene are MNHNS and SASEGT. The CDR3 here is CASTQGLAGGPPQFF. For the CDR3, the DNA is TGTGCCAGCACCCAGGGACTAGCGGGAGGGCCGCCGCAGTTCTTC.

This clone was counted once. V gene TRBV5-4 combines with J gene TRBJ2-7, with D possibly being TRBD1 (5 bases). Germline V gene lookup returns CDR1 SGHNT and CDR2 YYREEE (reference sequence). This CDR3 region has 11 residues. V lost 4 bases to trimming and J lost 4 bases, with 6 bases between them. The CDR3 coding sequence is TGTGCCAGCAGCCAGGGATACGAGCAGTACTTC. Translated: CASSQGYEQYF.

This clone was counted between two and nine times. The chain is built from TRBV14 and TRBJ2-7; a weak D match, TRBD2 (5 bases). Trimming removed 4 bases at V and 6 bases at J, with 10 bases between. The CDR3 contains 12 residues. The V gene's germline CDR1 is SGHDN and CDR2 FVKESK. The CDR3, as DNA: TGTGCCAGCAGCCTTCTTGGGAGCGAGCAGTACTTC. This translates into CASSLLGSEQYF.

The gene calls are TRBV11-2 and TRBJ2-1, with 7 nucleotides matching TRBD2. The ends lost 5 bases at V and 2 bases at J; junction bases unmatched: 9. The CDR3 extends over 16 amino acids. Germline lookup yields CDR1 SGHAT and CDR2 FQNNGV. The CDR3 DNA reads as TGTGCCAGCAGCCTGACCGGCGGGAGCCCCTACAATGAGCAGTTCTTC. Translated: CASSLTGGSPYNEQFF.

The rearrangement uses TRBV7-2 and TRBJ1-3; no reliable D call. Trimming removed 0 bases from V and 0 bases from J, with 9 bases in between. There are 16 residues in the CDR3. Germline CDR1 is SGHTA and CDR2 is FQGNSA. CDR3 nucleotide sequence: TGTGCCAGCAGCTTAGCCTTCCCGAGCTCTGGAAACACCATATATTTT. This sequence encodes CASSLAFPSSGNTIYF.

This clone appeared a few times. The gene calls are TRBV11-2 and TRBJ2-4; 9 bases fit TRBD2. Germline V gene lookup returns CDR1 SGHAT and CDR2 FQNNGV. J was trimmed by 4 bases and V by 5 bases; bases with no gene match: 9. The CDR3 runs 16 residues. For the CDR3, the DNA is TGTGCCAGCAGCCAGGGACTAGCAGTAAAAAAAAACATTCAGTACTTC. Its translation: CASSQGLAVKKNIQYF.

This clone showed up just a few times. The chain uses TRBV19 and TRBJ1-2; 7 bases are a match to TRBD1. Trimming cost V 9 bases and J 4 bases; bases outside gene matches: 5. The CDR3 has 12 amino acids. Germline CDR1 and CDR2: LNHDA and SQIVND (reference sequence). In DNA, the CDR3 is TGTGCCAGCCAATCAGGGGGCTATGGCTACACCTTC. This translates into CASQSGGYGYTF.

V and J are TRBV7-2 and TRBJ2-7, with D possibly matching TRBD1 (6 bases). This CDR3 spans 18 amino acids. The V end lost 7 bases, the J end lost 0 bases, and 25 bases lay between the germline ends. The germline V gene encodes CDR1 SGHTA and CDR2 FQGNSA. The CDR3 region is CASTERGTRTEVSYEQYF. CDR3 in DNA: TGTGCCAGCACCGAACGAGGCACTCGGACAGAAGTCTCCTACGAGCAGTACTTC. The whole variable domain, filled in from reference TRBV7-2 and TRBJ2-7, reads GAGVSQSPSNKVTEKGKDVELRCDPISGHTALYWYRQSLGQGLEFLIYFQGNSAPDKSGLPSDRFSAERTGGSVSTLTIQRTQQEDSAVYLCASTERGTRTEVSYEQYFGPGTRLTVT.

This clone was seen a handful of times. The V gene is TRBV29-1, the J gene TRBJ1-4, with D possibly TRBD1 on 6 matching bases. CDR1 is SQVTM, CDR2 ANQGSEA, per germline. The CDR3 loop spans 13 amino acids. V was cut by 6 bases and J by 8 bases, with 16 bases left in between. The CDR3 reads CSVGTGFGEKLFF. CDR3 nucleotides: TGCAGCGTAGGTACAGGGTTCGGAGAAAAACTGTTTTTT.

The chain employs TRBV4-1 and TRBJ1-3; 7 bases agree with TRBD1. Germline CDR1 is MGHRA and CDR2 is YSYEKL. The CDR3 is made up of 16 amino acids. J gave up 4 bases and V 0 bases, and 6 bases lay outside the gene matches. The DNA of the CDR3 is TGCGCCAGCAGCCAAGATTACCCAGGGGGAGGAAACACCATATATTTT. Protein sequence: CASSQDYPGGGNTIYF.

The rearrangement joins TRBV9 to TRBJ2-3; D perhaps matches TRBD2 (6 bases). Per germline, CDR1 SGDLS and CDR2 YYNGEE. The CDR3 covers 16 residues. V lost 0 bases and J lost 3, with 14 bases in between. CDR3 region: CASSVAGGYLTDTQYF. The CDR3 DNA is TGTGCCAGCAGCGTAGCCGGGGGTTACCTGACAGATACGCAGTATTTT.

The chain carries TRBV29-1 and TRBJ1-1; weak D call: TRBD1 (6 bases). The CDR3 is 12 residues long. Germline V gene sequence: CDR1 SQVTM, CDR2 ANQGSEA. Trimming removed 7 bases at V and 5 bases at J, with 14 bases between. Here the CDR3 reads CSARGEGTEAFF. The CDR3, as DNA: TGCAGCGCCAGGGGTGAGGGTACTGAAGCTTTCTTT.

The chain links TRBV19 to TRBJ1-2; 8 positions agree with TRBD1. The CDR3 runs 14 residues. Trimming took 8 bases from V and 1 from J; bases not matched to a gene: 6. Germline loops: CDR1 LNHDA, CDR2 SQIVND (reference sequence). CDR3 in amino acids: CASAQGEYNYGYTF. In nucleotides, the CDR3 is TGTGCCAGTGCACAGGGGGAATATAACTATGGCTACACCTTC.

The rearrangement joins TRBV29-1 to TRBJ2-5; D is unresolved. The closer fit of TRBJ2-7 to the DNA end suggests the J call may be wrong. There are 13 residues in the CDR3. Germline CDR1 is SQVTM and CDR2 is ANQGSEA. CDR3 coding DNA: TGCAGCGTCCAGACACAGAGCTCCTACGAGCAGTACTTC. It codes for CSVQTQSSYEQYF.

In DNA, the CDR3 is TGTGCCAGCTCACCAAGGACAGGGGGCGCTGGGGCCAACGTCCTGACTTTC. Amino acid sequence: CASSPRTGGAGANVLTF. The chain joins TRBV18 to TRBJ2-6; TRBD1 agrees at 11 bases. CDR1 and CDR2 (germline): KGHSH, LQKENI. CDR3 length: 17 amino acids. V was pared by 2 bases and J by 2 bases, with 2 bases of the junction left unmatched.

This rearrangement joins TRBV6-1 to TRBJ2-3; perhaps TRBD2 as D (6 bases). V was pared by 4 bases and J by 1 base, with 15 bases between. Germline lookup yields CDR1 MNHNS and CDR2 SASEGT. CDR3 length: 16 residues. The CDR3 loop reads CASSVRLGRGTDTQYF. CDR3 DNA: TGTGCCAGCAGTGTGAGACTAGGTAGGGGCACAGATACGCAGTATTTT.

This clone has just a few counts. The chain uses TRBV18 and TRBJ2-7; D call uncertain. V lost 0 bases and J lost 5, with 8 bases in between. The CDR3 spans 13 residues. Germline V lookup: CDR1 KGHSH, CDR2 LQKENI. CDR3 in DNA: TGTGCCAGCTCACCACCAGGAGAGGACGAGCAGTACTTC. It yields the protein CASSPPGEDEQYF.

The chain uses TRBV10-3 and TRBJ2-7; D not resolved. The CDR3 sequence is 14 residues long. Trimming removed 0 bases at V and 11 bases at J, with 17 bases between. Looked up from germline, CDR1 is ENHRY and CDR2 is SYGVKD. The CDR3 is CAISESVGQPQKYF. CDR3 DNA: TGTGCCATCAGTGAGTCGGTTGGGCAGCCGCAAAAGTACTTC.

This clone was picked up a small number of times. The rearrangement uses TRBV27 and TRBJ2-4; 8 positions match TRBD1. Unmatched junction bases numbered 2, after V lost 6 bases and J lost 4 bases. Germline V gives CDR1 MNHEY, CDR2 SMNVEV (reference sequence). The CDR3 runs to 13 residues. Written as DNA, the CDR3 is TGTGCCAGCAGAGGACAGGGAAAAAACATTCAGTACTTC. It encodes CASRGQGKNIQYF.

This clone was seen a handful of times. This chain joins TRBV19 and TRBJ1-5, with D unclear. The CDR3 totals 12 residues. Germline V gene data show CDR1 as LNHDA and CDR2 as SQIVND (reference sequence). V lost 6 bases to trimming and J lost 6 bases, with 9 bases between them. The CDR3, as DNA: TGTGCCAGTAGCCTTCGTAGTCAGCCCCAGCATTTT. It codes for CASSLRSQPQHF. Together with reference TRBV19 and TRBJ1-5, the CDR3 gives the full variable domain: DGGITQSPKYLFRKEGQNVTLSCEQNLNHDAMYWYRQDPGQGLRLIYYSQIVNDFQKGDIAEGYSVSREKKESFPLTVTSAQKNPTAFYLCASSLRSQPQHFGDGTRLSIL.

The chain links TRBV7-9 to TRBJ2-5; D remains unclear. The germline V gene has CDR1 SEHNR and CDR2 FQNEAQ (reference sequence). V lost 3 bases to trimming and J lost 1 base, with 9 bases between them. The CDR3 is 14 amino acids. In DNA form, the CDR3 reads TGTGCCAGCAGCTTTCGAGAGAGCCAAGAGACCCAGTACTTC. This sequence encodes CASSFRESQETQYF.

The chain joins TRBV6-1 to TRBJ2-7; possible D gene TRBD1, 6 bases. CDR1 and CDR2 from the germline V gene are MNHNS and SASEGT. The CDR3 length is 13 residues. Deletions cut 3 bases from V and 3 bases from J, with 9 bases between. The CDR3: CASSEADSYEQYF. In DNA form, the CDR3 reads TGTGCCAGCAGTGAGGCGGACAGCTACGAGCAGTACTTC.

This clone was seen a handful of times. The chain has TRBV19 and TRBJ1-5; tentatively, D is TRBD1 (6 bases). Germline V CDR1 and CDR2: LNHDA, SQIVND (reference sequence). CDR3 length: 15 residues. The ends were cut back, 9 bases at V and 3 bases at J, with 18 bases in the middle. In DNA, the CDR3 is TGTGCCAGCCTTAACCTACAGGGCTTCAATCAGCCCCAGCATTTT. Protein: CASLNLQGFNQPQHF.

This clone was seen more than once but under ten times. The J gene is TRBJ2-7, the V gene TRBV7-2; D not certain. V gave up 2 bases and J gave up 5 bases, with 16 bases separating them. The CDR3 consists of 15 residues. Germline values: CDR1 SGHTA, CDR2 FQGNSA. CDR3 amino acids: CASSLSLHGTHEQYF. The CDR3 nucleotides read TGTGCCAGCAGCTTATCCCTCCATGGCACCCACGAGCAGTACTTC.